The rows below give T cell receptor beta chains drawn from one sample of a study of OX40 agonist ivuxolimab in advanced cancers. This table comes from immunoSEQ multiplex PCR, and its TCRdb copy is limited to in-frame clones, with some not included. The table includes roughly 88,000 clones, more than 70% detected once. Sequenced here: CD4+ or CD8+ T cells sorted from blood, sampled in a trial of the OX40 agonist ivuxolimab. The receptors come from an adult with an advanced solid tumor such as melanoma, head and neck, liver or kidney cancer. CDR3s include the opening cysteine and the closing phenylalanine or tryptophan. D genes are given only for firm matches. Some rows have no size entry. The others give once, few or many, or a class for an expanded clone.

V,size,J,D,DNA,CDR3
TRBV7-9,.,TRBJ1-5,.,TGTGCCAGCAGCTTTACGACTAGCAATCAGCCCCAGCATTTT,CASSFTTSNQPQHF
TRBV6-1,.,TRBJ2-7,.,TGTGCCAGCAGTCACAGCCGGGACCGCACCTACGAGCAGTACTTC,CASSHSRDRTYEQYF
TRBV10-3,.,TRBJ2-1,.,TGTGCCATCTCCTTTAAGGATGAGCAGTTCTTC,CAISFKDEQFF
TRBV6-6,.,TRBJ2-7,TRBD1,TGTGCCAGCAGGAACAGGGGGCACACCGAGCAGTACTTC,CASRNRGHTEQYF
TRBV5-1,.,TRBJ2-1,TRBD2,TGCGCCAGCAGTTCTAGCGGGAGGAATGAGCAGTTCTTC,CASSSSGRNEQFF
TRBV6-1,.,TRBJ2-7,.,TGTGCCAGCAGTGATCGGGGTGGCGACGAGCAGTACTTC,CASSDRGGDEQYF
TRBV5-1,.,TRBJ2-1,TRBD2,TGCGCCAGCAGCTTGGGACTTCTAGCGGGAGGTGATGAGCAGTTCTTC,CASSLGLLAGGDEQFF
TRBV27,.,TRBJ1-2,TRBD1,TGTGCCAGCAGCCTGACAGGGGTGTTCTCTGGCTACACCTTC,CASSLTGVFSGYTF
TRBV9,.,TRBJ2-3,.,TGTGCCAGCAGCCGAAACACAGATACGCAGTATTTT,CASSRNTDTQYF
TRBV4-3,once,TRBJ1-2,TRBD1,TGCGCCAGCAGCCAAAGACAGGGGACCAACTATGGCTACACCTTC,CASSQRQGTNYGYTF
TRBV18,few,TRBJ1-2,.,TGTGCCAGCTCACCAGAGGCGGGCTCTTTCTATGGCTACACCTTC,CASSPEAGSFYGYTF
TRBV5-4,.,TRBJ1-5,.,TGTGCCAGCAGCTTGGGCAGGGACAATCAGCCCCAGCATTTT,CASSLGRDNQPQHF
TRBV7-9,.,TRBJ1-4,TRBD1,TGTGCCAGCACCCTGGGACAGGGGGGAAGTGAAAAACTGTTTTTT,CASTLGQGGSEKLFF
TRBV19,.,TRBJ1-1,.,TGTGCCAGTAGCCCTGGACGGTGGAACACTGAAGCTTTCTTT,CASSPGRWNTEAFF
TRBV27,.,TRBJ1-5,TRBD1,TGTGCCAGCAGTTCCCTGACAGGGGTTTTGCAGCCCCAGCATTTT,CASSSLTGVLQPQHF
TRBV6-1,.,TRBJ2-2,.,TGTGCCAGCACTCGGAACACCGGGGAGCTGTTTTTT,CASTRNTGELFF
TRBV4-3,.,TRBJ2-3,TRBD2,TGCGCCAGCAGCCAAGAGTCGGGGGGAGGCACAGATACGCAGTATTTT,CASSQESGGGTDTQYF
TRBV7-6,.,TRBJ2-6,.,TGTGCCAGCAGCCTTACCGCGAGCGTGTCTGGGGCCAACGTCCTGACTTTC,CASSLTASVSGANVLTF
TRBV21-1,.,TRBJ2-7,.,TGTGCCAGCAGCAAATTTTGGACAGGGCCCTACGAGCAGTACTTC,CASSKFWTGPYEQYF
TRBV5-8,.,TRBJ1-1,.,TGTGCCAGCAGCCTTAACTGGTTCTCTGAAGCTTTCTTT,CASSLNWFSEAFF
TRBV7-2,.,TRBJ2-2,TRBD2,TGTGCCAGCAGCTTAGACGGTGCGGGGGGGAACACCGGGGAGCTGTTTTTT,CASSLDGAGGNTGELFF